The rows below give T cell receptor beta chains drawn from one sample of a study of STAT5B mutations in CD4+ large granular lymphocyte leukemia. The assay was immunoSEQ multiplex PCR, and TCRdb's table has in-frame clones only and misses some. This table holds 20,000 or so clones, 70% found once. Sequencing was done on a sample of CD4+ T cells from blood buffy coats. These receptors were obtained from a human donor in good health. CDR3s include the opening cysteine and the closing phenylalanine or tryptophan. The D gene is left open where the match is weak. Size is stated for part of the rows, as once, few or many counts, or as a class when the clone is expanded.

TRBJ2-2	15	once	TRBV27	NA	CASTLKGGGGGELFF	TGTGCCAGCACCCTTAAGGGCGGGGGCGGCGGGGAGCTGTTTTTT
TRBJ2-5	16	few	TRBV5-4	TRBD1	CASSRDSRTYQETQYF	TGTGCCAGCAGCAGGGACAGCCGCACGTACCAAGAGACCCAGTACTTC
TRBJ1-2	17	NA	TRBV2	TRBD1	CASFGGGRGRGGSGYTF	TGTGCCAGCTTCGGGGGGGGCAGGGGGCGAGGCGGGTCTGGCTACACCTTC
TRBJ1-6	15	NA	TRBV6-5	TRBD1	CASSEPGQGEAPLHF	TGTGCCAGCAGCGAACCGGGACAGGGAGAAGCACCCCTCCACTTT
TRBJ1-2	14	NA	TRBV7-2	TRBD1	CASSFRTGGNGYTF	TGTGCCAGCAGCTTTCGGACAGGGGGTAATGGCTACACCTTC
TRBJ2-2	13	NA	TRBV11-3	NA	CASSFDTLRELFF	TGTGCCAGCAGCTTCGACACCTTGAGGGAGCTGTTTTTT
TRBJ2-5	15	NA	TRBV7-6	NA	CASRRQALNSETQYF	TGTGCCAGCAGGAGACAGGCCTTGAATTCAGAGACCCAGTACTTC
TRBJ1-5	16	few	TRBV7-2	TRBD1	CASSLLAGGSNQPQHF	TGTGCCAGCAGCTTACTCGCAGGGGGAAGCAATCAGCCCCAGCATTTT
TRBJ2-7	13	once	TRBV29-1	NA	CSVGGRVGYEQYF	TGCAGCGTTGGAGGCAGGGTGGGGTACGAGCAGTACTTC
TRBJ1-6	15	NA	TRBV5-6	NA	CASSFGTLKHSPLHF	TGTGCCAGCAGCTTTGGGACACTAAAACATTCACCCCTCCACTTT
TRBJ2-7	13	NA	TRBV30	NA	CAWSVSRVGEQYF	TGTGCCTGGAGTGTATCTAGAGTTGGCGAGCAGTACTTC
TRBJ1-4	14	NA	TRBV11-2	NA	CASKTGLLNEKLFF	TGTGCCAGCAAAACCGGGCTGTTAAATGAAAAACTGTTTTTT